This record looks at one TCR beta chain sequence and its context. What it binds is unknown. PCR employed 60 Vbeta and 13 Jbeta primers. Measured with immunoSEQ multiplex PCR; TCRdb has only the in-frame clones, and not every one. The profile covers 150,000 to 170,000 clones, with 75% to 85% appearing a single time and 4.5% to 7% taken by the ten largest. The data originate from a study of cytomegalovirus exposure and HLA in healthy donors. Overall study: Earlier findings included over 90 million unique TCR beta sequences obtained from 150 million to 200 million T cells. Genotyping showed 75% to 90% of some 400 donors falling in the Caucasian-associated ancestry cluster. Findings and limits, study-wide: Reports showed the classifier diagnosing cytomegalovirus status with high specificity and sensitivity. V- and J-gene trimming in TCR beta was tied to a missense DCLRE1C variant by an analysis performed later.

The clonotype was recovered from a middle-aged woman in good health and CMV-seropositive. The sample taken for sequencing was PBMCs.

CDR3 in amino acids: CASSNSNLAASYTF. The CDR3 DNA reads as TGTGCCAGCAGTAATTCGAACCTAGCCGCTAGCTACACCTTC. The gene calls are TRBV21-1 and TRBJ1-2. TRBV21-1 is annotated as a pseudogene. CDR3 length equals 14 residues.